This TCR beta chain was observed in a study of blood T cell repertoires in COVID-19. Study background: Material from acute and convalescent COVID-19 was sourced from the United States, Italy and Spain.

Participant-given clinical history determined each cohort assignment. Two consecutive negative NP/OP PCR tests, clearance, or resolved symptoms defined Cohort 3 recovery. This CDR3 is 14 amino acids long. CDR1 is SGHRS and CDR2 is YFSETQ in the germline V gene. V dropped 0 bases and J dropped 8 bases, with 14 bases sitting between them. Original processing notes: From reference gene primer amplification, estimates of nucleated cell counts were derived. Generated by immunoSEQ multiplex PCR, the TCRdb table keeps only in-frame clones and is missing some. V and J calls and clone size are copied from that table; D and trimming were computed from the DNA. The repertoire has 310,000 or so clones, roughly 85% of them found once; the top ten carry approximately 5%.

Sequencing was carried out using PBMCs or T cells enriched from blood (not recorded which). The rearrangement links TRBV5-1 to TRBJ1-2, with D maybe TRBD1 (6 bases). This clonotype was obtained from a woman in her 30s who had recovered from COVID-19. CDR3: CASSLETGHRGYTF. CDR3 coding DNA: TGCGCCAGCAGCTTGGAGACAGGACATCGCGGCTACACCTTC.